The 27 T cell receptor beta chains listed next were all sequenced from one sample in a study of blood T cell repertoires in COVID-19. Some clones are missing from TCRdb's copy, which holds only in-frame ones; the method was immunoSEQ multiplex PCR. The sample lists about 46,000 clones, 70% to 90% occurring once. The specimen was peripheral blood. Receptor source: a woman of 80 years or more with COVID-19, enrolled during active disease.

The chain links TRBV27 to TRBJ2-7; no reliable D call. The V gene's germline CDR1 is MNHEY and CDR2 SMNVEV (reference sequence). V gave up 4 bases and J gave up 2 bases, with 3 bases separating them. CDR3 length: 11 residues. In DNA form, the CDR3 reads TGTGCCAGCAGTTCCACCTACGAGCAGTACTTC. The encoded protein is CASSSTYEQYF.

V gene TRBV19 combines with J gene TRBJ1-5, with D maybe TRBD1 (5 bases). The ends were cut back, 6 bases at V and 7 bases at J, with 16 bases in the middle. The CDR3 loop spans 14 amino acids. Germline assignment: CDR1 LNHDA and CDR2 SQIVND (reference sequence). This chain's CDR3 is CASRGQGNFQPQHF. Here the CDR3 DNA reads TGTGCCAGTAGGGGCCAGGGAAATTTCCAGCCCCAGCATTTT.

The chain has TRBV5-1 and TRBJ1-3; no reliable D call. V was clipped by 0 bases and J by 6 bases, with 7 bases between them. The CDR3 sequence is 13 residues long. The V gene's germline CDR1 is SGHRS and CDR2 YFSETQ. The CDR3 coding sequence is TGCGCCAGCAGCTTGGCCCCTACAAACACCATATATTTT. Translated, it gives CASSLAPTNTIYF. Looking up the rest from reference TRBV5-1 and TRBJ1-3 gives the full variable domain: KAGVTQTPRYLIKTRGQQVTLSCSPISGHRSVSWYQQTPGQGLQFLFEYFSETQRNKGNFPGRFSGRQFSNSRSEMNVSTLELGDSALYLCASSLAPTNTIYFGEGSWLTVV.

The rearrangement joins TRBV2 to TRBJ2-2, with 9 bases that match TRBD1. V shed 8 bases, J shed 2 bases, and the junction held 6 bases outside the gene matches. The length of the CDR3 is 15 residues. Germline V gives CDR1 SNHLY, CDR2 FYNNEI. The CDR3, as DNA: TGTGCCAGCGTCCGGGGACAGGGTAACACCGGGGAGCTGTTTTTT. This encodes CASVRGQGNTGELFF.

CDR3 nucleotides: TGTGCCAGCAGCCCCTTAGCGGGAGAGGCCTACGAGCAGTACTTC. Translation gives CASSPLAGEAYEQYF. The chain carries TRBV5-4 and TRBJ2-7; TRBD2 matches at 9 bases. The CDR3 length is 15 residues. Trimming cost V 4 bases and J 2 bases; bases outside gene matches: 7. The germline V gene encodes CDR1 SGHNT and CDR2 YYREEE (reference sequence).

The chain recombines TRBV7-9 with TRBJ2-1, with D tentatively TRBD2 (5 bases). In germline, CDR1 is SEHNR, CDR2 FQNEAQ (reference sequence). The V gene lost 3 bases and the J gene lost 7 bases, with 16 bases spanning the gap. This CDR3 has 15 amino acids. The CDR3: CASSLVLVKPNEQFF. The CDR3, as DNA: TGTGCCAGCAGCTTGGTACTAGTAAAGCCTAATGAGCAGTTCTTC.

The V and J genes are TRBV7-9 and TRBJ2-7; TRBD1 agrees at 12 bases. J was trimmed by 2 bases and V by 5 bases; bases with no gene match: 4. The CDR3 contains 15 residues. CDR1 and CDR2 (germline): SEHNR, FQNEAQ (reference sequence). CDR3 bases: TGTGCCAGCAGCGTGGGACAGGGGGCGACCTACGAGCAGTACTTC. Residues: CASSVGQGATYEQYF.

V and J are TRBV5-8 and TRBJ1-2; 7 positions agree with TRBD1. Trimming at V came to 3 bases and at J to 5 bases, leaving 10 bases not matched to a gene. CDR1 and CDR2 from the germline V gene are SGHTS and YDEGEE. The CDR3 has 15 residues. The CDR3 spells CASSSPGQTSYGYTF. The CDR3 DNA reads as TGTGCCAGCAGCTCCCCGGGACAGACGTCGTATGGCTACACCTTC.

This clone showed up just once. CDR3 region: CASSDRAGGPLDTQYF. For the CDR3, the DNA is TGTGCCAGCAGTGACAGAGCGGGAGGGCCCTTAGATACGCAGTATTTT. The rearrangement links TRBV6-4 to TRBJ2-3, with TRBD2 matching 10 bases. This CDR3 contains 16 residues. Per germline, CDR1 MRHNA and CDR2 SNTAGT. With V trimmed by 2 bases and J by 5 bases, 7 bases remained unmatched.

This chain connects TRBV21-1 to TRBJ1-1; the D call of TRBD1 is as the table states it, not checked on the DNA. TRBV21-1 is classified as a pseudogene. There are 19 residues in the CDR3. CDR3 protein: CASSSMVMDRALLNTEAFF. CDR3 DNA sequence: TGTGCCAGCAGCTCGATGGTGATGGACAGGGCCCTTTTGAACACTGAAGCTTTCTTT.

The table lists this clone with a few counts. V gene TRBV5-1 combines with J gene TRBJ2-5; 10 bases agree with TRBD2. CDR1 is SGHRS and CDR2 is YFSETQ in the germline V gene. CDR3 length: 13 residues. J lost 5 bases, V lost 3 bases, and 1 base had no gene match. The CDR3 bases are TGCGCCAGCAGCTGGGGACTAGCGGAGACCCAGTACTTC. Residues: CASSWGLAETQYF.

J is TRBJ2-7 and V is TRBV5-5, with TRBD2 matching over 14 bases. Germline V lookup: CDR1 SGHKS, CDR2 YYEKEE (reference sequence). The CDR3 extends over 15 amino acids. The V segment lost 2 bases and the J segment 6 bases; nucleotides outside the gene matches: 4. The CDR3 sequence is CASSFGTSGRGEQYF. CDR3 DNA sequence: TGTGCCAGCAGCTTCGGGACTAGCGGGAGAGGCGAGCAGTACTTC.

The chain links TRBV5-4 to TRBJ1-5; D call uncertain. With 0 bases removed from V and 4 bases from J, the gap between germline ends came to 5 bases. Germline V lookup: CDR1 SGHNT, CDR2 YYREEE (reference sequence). The CDR3 sequence is 13 residues long. CDR3 nucleotides: TGTGCCAGCAGCTTGGATCGGAATCAGCCCCAGCATTTT. It is translated as CASSLDRNQPQHF. The whole variable domain, filled in from reference TRBV5-4 and TRBJ1-5, reads ETGVTQSPTHLIKTRGQQVTLRCSSQSGHNTVSWYQQALGQGPQFIFQYYREEENGRGNFPPRFSGLQFPNYSSELNVNALELDDSALYLCASSLDRNQPQHFGDGTRLSIL.

The chain carries TRBV28 and TRBJ1-2; no clear D gene. Looked up from germline, CDR1 is MDHEN and CDR2 is SYDVKM. V was clipped by 4 bases and J by 0 bases, with 15 bases between them. The CDR3 is made up of 16 amino acids. CDR3 residues: CASSSPGEAANYGYTF. The DNA for the CDR3 is TGTGCCAGCAGTTCCCCTGGAGAGGCAGCTAACTATGGCTACACCTTC.

The chain recombines TRBV7-7 with TRBJ2-3, with 10 bases matching TRBD2. Germline lookup yields CDR1 SSHAT and CDR2 FNYEAQ (reference sequence). Unmatched junction bases numbered 4, after V lost 5 bases and J lost 2 bases. CDR3 length: 15 amino acids. Here the CDR3 reads CASSATSGTTDTQYF. The CDR3, as DNA: TGTGCCAGCAGCGCCACTAGCGGGACCACAGATACGCAGTATTTT.

The rearrangement joins TRBV4-1 to TRBJ1-2, with TRBD1 as a possible D gene (5 bases). Germline CDR1 and CDR2: MGHRA and YSYEKL. The CDR3 is 17 residues long. V shed 4 bases and J shed 0 bases, with 18 bases lying between them. CDR3 protein: CASSLDPGTGANYGYTF. The DNA of the CDR3 is TGCGCCAGCAGCCTCGACCCCGGGACGGGAGCTAACTATGGCTACACCTTC.

This clone was found a few times. V gene TRBV7-8 combines with J gene TRBJ2-3; TRBD2 aligns across 8 bases. Trimming removed 5 bases from V and 0 bases from J; junction bases left unmatched: 7. This CDR3 spans 16 amino acids. Germline loops: CDR1 SGHVS, CDR2 FQNEAQ. The CDR3 loop is CASSRRGDPSTDTQYF. CDR3 in DNA: TGTGCCAGCAGCCGGCGGGGGGATCCGAGCACAGATACGCAGTATTTT.

This chain joins TRBV10-1 and TRBJ2-2; 7 nucleotides line up with TRBD1. CDR1 and CDR2 from the germline V gene are WNHNN and SYGVQD (reference sequence). The ends lost 7 bases at V and 6 bases at J; junction bases unmatched: 5. The CDR3 consists of 13 residues. The CDR3 spells CASTGQPPGELFF. In DNA, the CDR3 is TGCGCCAGCACGGGACAGCCTCCCGGGGAGCTGTTTTTT.

The chain is built from TRBV7-2 and TRBJ2-7; 13 bases agree with TRBD2. This CDR3 comprises 18 residues. J was trimmed by 1 base and V by 0 bases; bases with no gene match: 6. Per the germline V gene, CDR1 is SGHTA and CDR2 is FQGNSA. CDR3 bases: TGTGCCAGCAGCTTAGCCCGGACTAGCGGGAGATCATCCTACGAGCAGTACTTC. Its translation: CASSLARTSGRSSYEQYF.

This chain uses TRBV5-1 with TRBJ2-3; 11 nucleotides match TRBD1. The CDR3 runs 15 residues. Trimming took 0 bases from V and 7 from J; bases not matched to a gene: 4. Germline V gene sequence: CDR1 SGHRS, CDR2 YFSETQ. CDR3 coding DNA: TGCGCCAGCAGCTTGGGGACAGGGGGCGCAAATACGCAGTATTTT. It yields the protein CASSLGTGGANTQYF.

The chain links TRBV15 to TRBJ2-7; D might be TRBD2 (5 bases). Per the germline V gene, CDR1 is LNHNV and CDR2 is YYDKDF (reference sequence). This CDR3 comprises 13 residues. Trimming shortened V by 1 base and J by 2 bases, and 6 bases separated the two germline ends. The CDR3 here is CATSRARAYEQYF. CDR3 nucleotide sequence: TGTGCCACCAGCAGAGCGAGGGCCTACGAGCAGTACTTC.

The rearrangement links TRBV6-5 to TRBJ2-5; D possibly corresponds to TRBD2 (7 bases). V was cut by 2 bases and J by 4 bases, with 17 bases left in between. Per germline, CDR1 MNHEY and CDR2 SVGAGI. The CDR3 spans 16 residues. The CDR3 DNA reads as TGTGCCAGCAGTTACGACTCTACAAGGGGGGGAGAGACCCAGTACTTC. Its translation is CASSYDSTRGGETQYF.

This chain joins TRBV5-6 and TRBJ1-2, with D maybe TRBD1 (5 bases). V was clipped by 0 bases and J by 4 bases, with 13 bases between them. CDR1 and CDR2 (germline): SGHDT, YYEEEE. This CDR3 has 15 amino acids. CDR3 region: CASSLVGGEGYGYTF. The CDR3 DNA reads as TGTGCCAGCAGCTTGGTGGGGGGAGAGGGCTATGGCTACACCTTC.

The genes are TRBV18 and TRBJ2-7, with a weak D call TRBD2 (5 bases). V lost 3 bases and J 0 bases, leaving 12 bases between the germline ends. Germline V gene data show CDR1 as KGHSH and CDR2 as LQKENI. CDR3 length: 15 residues. The CDR3 protein is CASSPQVGSSYEQYF. CDR3 DNA sequence: TGTGCCAGCTCACCCCAGGTGGGGAGCTCCTACGAGCAGTACTTC.

The chain recombines TRBV14 with TRBJ2-7, with TRBD2 matching over 8 bases. This CDR3 has 18 residues. V shed 4 bases and J 1 base; nucleotides not matched to a gene: 15. Germline loops: CDR1 SGHDN, CDR2 FVKESK. The CDR3 sequence is CASSPKWLRGVISYEQYF. The CDR3 DNA reads TGTGCCAGCAGCCCGAAATGGCTGCGGGGGGTAATATCCTACGAGCAGTACTTC.

This clone showed up just a few times. The rearrangement joins TRBV7-2 to TRBJ2-2; D call uncertain. CDR1 and CDR2 from the germline V gene are SGHTA and FQGNSA. The CDR3 is made up of 14 amino acids. The V gene lost 1 base and the J gene lost 4 bases, with 7 bases spanning the gap. Here the CDR3 reads CASSLGASTGELFF. The CDR3 DNA follows: TGTGCCAGCAGCTTAGGAGCGAGCACCGGGGAGCTGTTTTTT.

This sequence joins TRBV5-4 and TRBJ1-1; weak D call: TRBD1 (6 bases). CDR1 and CDR2 from the germline V gene are SGHNT and YYREEE (reference sequence). CDR3 length: 15 amino acids. V was pared by 3 bases and J by 5 bases, with 17 bases between. The CDR3 region is CASSSQGGGGTEAFF. CDR3 DNA: TGTGCCAGCAGCTCCCAGGGCGGGGGCGGAACTGAAGCTTTCTTT.